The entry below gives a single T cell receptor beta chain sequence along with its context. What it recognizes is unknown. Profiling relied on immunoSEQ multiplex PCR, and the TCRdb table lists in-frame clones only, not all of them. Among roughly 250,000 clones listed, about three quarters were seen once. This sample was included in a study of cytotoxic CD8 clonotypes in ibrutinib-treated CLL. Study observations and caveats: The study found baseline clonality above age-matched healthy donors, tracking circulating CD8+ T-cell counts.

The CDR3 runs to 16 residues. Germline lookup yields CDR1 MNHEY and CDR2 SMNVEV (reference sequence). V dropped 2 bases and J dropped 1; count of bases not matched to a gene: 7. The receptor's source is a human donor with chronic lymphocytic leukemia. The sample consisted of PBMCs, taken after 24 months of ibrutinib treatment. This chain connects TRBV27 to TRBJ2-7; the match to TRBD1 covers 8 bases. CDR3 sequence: CASSLIRTGGSYEQYF. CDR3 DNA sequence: TGTGCCAGCAGTTTAATACGTACAGGGGGGTCCTACGAGCAGTACTTC.